These 31 T cell receptor beta chains share one sample of origin, sequenced in a study of cytomegalovirus exposure and HLA in healthy donors. The primer mix had 60 Vbeta and 13 Jbeta primers. TCRdb's table, derived via immunoSEQ multiplex PCR, lists solely in-frame clones and lacks some. The profile shows about 100,000 clones, under 80% of them singletons. The material sequenced was PBMCs. Receptor source: a woman younger than 30 in good health and CMV-seropositive.

The gene calls are TRBV27 and TRBJ1-5, with 8 bases fitting TRBD1. The CDR3 has 14 amino acids. Germline-derived CDR1 and CDR2 are MNHEY and SMNVEV (reference sequence). J gave up 2 bases and V 4 bases, and 1 base lay outside the gene matches. The CDR3 spells CASSSTGGNQPQHF. CDR3 nucleotide sequence: TGTGCCAGCAGTTCGACAGGGGGCAATCAGCCCCAGCATTTT.

The chain employs TRBV9 and TRBJ2-2; TRBD2 matches at 8 bases. Looked up from germline, CDR1 is SGDLS and CDR2 is YYNGEE. The CDR3 sequence is 15 residues long. Trimming took 3 bases from V and 5 from J; bases not matched to a gene: 6. DNA for the CDR3: TGTGCCAGCAGCGCAAGCGGGAGTGGGACCGGGGAGCTGTTTTTT. Amino acid sequence: CASSASGSGTGELFF.

Regarding this clone: The junction differs from germline at one of its ends, possibly a read error. The CDR3 spells CASSLGLANTYEQYF. The DNA of the CDR3 is TGTGCTAGCAGCTTAGGACTAGCCAACACCTACGAGCAGTACTTC. The rearrangement uses TRBV7-7 and TRBJ2-5; 8 nucleotides line up with TRBD2. The J call may be mistaken, given a closer DNA end match to TRBJ2-7. The germline gives CDR1 SSHAT, CDR2 FNYEAQ (reference sequence). This CDR3 region has 15 residues.

V usage is TRBV25-1 and J usage is TRBJ1-1, with D unclear. Trimming cost V 5 bases and J 1 base, with 14 bases left between them. CDR1 is MGHDK and CDR2 is SYGVNS in the germline V gene. CDR3 size: 15 residues. Here the CDR3 reads CASSPEGGGNTEAFF. CDR3 sequence (DNA): TGTGCCAGCAGTCCCGAGGGCGGAGGGAACACTGAAGCTTTCTTT.

The chain combines TRBV7-2 with TRBJ2-7; TRBD2 agrees at 12 bases. CDR1 is SGHTA and CDR2 is FQGNSA in the germline V gene. The ends lost 2 bases at V and 2 bases at J; junction bases unmatched: 4. This CDR3 contains 16 residues. CDR3 in DNA: TGTGCCAGCAGCTTAAGACTAGCGGGAGTTCCCTACGAGCAGTACTTC. This codes for CASSLRLAGVPYEQYF.

This clone has just a few counts. The chain carries TRBV6-4 and TRBJ2-2; 9 positions match TRBD1. V lost 3 bases to trimming and J lost 0 bases; unmatched junction nucleotides: 2. Germline CDR1 is MRHNA and CDR2 is SNTAGT. CDR3 length: 16 residues. The CDR3 coding sequence is TGTGCCAGCAGTGAAGGGACAGGGACGAACACCGGGGAGCTGTTTTTT. It translates to CASSEGTGTNTGELFF.

This clone occurred a few times. The genes are TRBV6-5 and TRBJ2-7, with 7 bases aligning to TRBD2. The CDR3 sequence is 15 residues long. The J segment lost 2 bases and the V segment lost 6 bases, leaving 10 bases of the junction unmatched. The V gene's germline CDR1 is MNHEY and CDR2 SVGAGI. The CDR3 DNA follows: TGTGCCAGCAGATATGGGGGGGAGGGAGCCTACGAGCAGTACTTC. It is translated as CASRYGGEGAYEQYF.

The CDR3 sequence is CASSGRGGYEQYF. CDR3 sequence (DNA): TGTGCCAGCAGTGGGCGCGGGGGCTACGAGCAGTACTTC. The chain has TRBV6-1 and TRBJ2-7; TRBD2 matches at 7 bases. CDR1 and CDR2 (germline): MNHNS, SASEGT. This CDR3 has 13 amino acids. V gave up 4 bases and J gave up 3 bases; unmatched junction bases: 3.

V gene TRBV28 combines with J gene TRBJ1-2, with D perhaps matching TRBD1 (5 bases). In germline, CDR1 is MDHEN, CDR2 SYDVKM. This CDR3 region has 12 residues. The V end was cut by 7 bases, the J end by 8 bases, with 14 bases between. CDR3: CASTDSRRGYTF. The CDR3 region has the DNA TGTGCCAGCACCGACAGCCGGCGCGGCTACACCTTC.

This chain links TRBV6-1 with TRBJ1-1; 9 nucleotides line up with TRBD1. In germline, CDR1 is MNHNS, CDR2 SASEGT. CDR3 length: 14 amino acids. V was pared by 3 bases and J by 5 bases, with 4 bases of the junction left unmatched. This CDR3 is CASSEDRGWTEAFF. The CDR3 bases are TGTGCCAGCAGTGAGGACAGGGGTTGGACTGAAGCTTTCTTT.

The V gene is TRBV19, the J gene TRBJ1-2; 7 positions match TRBD1. The trim removed 1 base at V and 4 bases at J, leaving 0 bases unmatched. Germline-derived CDR1 and CDR2 are LNHDA and SQIVND (reference sequence). This CDR3 is 13 amino acids long. CDR3 region: CASSIGQGYGYTF. The CDR3 bases are TGTGCCAGTAGTATAGGACAGGGCTATGGCTACACCTTC. The whole variable domain, remainder taken from reference TRBV19 and TRBJ1-2, is DGGITQSPKYLFRKEGQNVTLSCEQNLNHDAMYWYRQDPGQGLRLIYYSQIVNDFQKGDIAEGYSVSREKKESFPLTVTSAQKNPTAFYLCASSIGQGYGYTFGSGTRLTVV.

This clone occurred a few times. This chain connects TRBV4-3 to TRBJ2-1; 8 bases are shared with TRBD2. From germline, CDR1 is LGHNA and CDR2 YSLEER. This CDR3 contains 15 residues. Germline trimming cut 0 bases from V and 6 bases from J; bases unmatched to any gene: 4. This chain's CDR3 is CASSQDILAGNEQFF. For the CDR3, the DNA is TGCGCCAGCAGCCAAGATATCCTAGCGGGCAATGAGCAGTTCTTC.

The rearrangement joins TRBV2 to TRBJ2-1, with D hard to call. V was cut by 1 base and J by 4 bases, with 5 bases left in between. The CDR3 spans 13 residues. Germline V lookup: CDR1 SNHLY, CDR2 FYNNEI. The DNA of the CDR3 is TGTGCCAGCAGTGAAGACTTGTACAATGAGCAGTTCTTC. As protein: CASSEDLYNEQFF.

This chain links TRBV30 with TRBJ1-4; possible D gene TRBD1, 5 bases. Trimming removed 0 bases from V and 8 bases from J, with 13 bases in between. The CDR3 sequence is 14 residues long. Germline-derived CDR1 and CDR2 are GTSNPN and SVGIG (reference sequence). The CDR3 DNA sequence: TGTGCCTGGAGTGTAGTGGGGCAGGGAGAAAAACTGTTTTTT. Its protein product is CAWSVVGQGEKLFF.

This clone was counted a few times. The rearrangement uses TRBV6-4 and TRBJ2-2, with 10 nucleotides matching TRBD1. In germline, CDR1 is MRHNA, CDR2 SNTAGT. J gave up 6 bases and V 2 bases, and 3 bases lay outside the gene matches. The CDR3 totals 15 residues. The DNA of the CDR3 is TGTGCCAGCAGTGACGGACAGGGGGGGTCCGGGGAGCTGTTTTTT. This translates into CASSDGQGGSGELFF.

This clone was counted a single time. The gene calls are TRBV18 and TRBJ2-4; TRBD1 agrees at 11 bases. V shed 4 bases and J 1 base; nucleotides not matched to a gene: 6. CDR3 length: 17 amino acids. Germline V gene lookup returns CDR1 KGHSH and CDR2 LQKENI. The DNA for the CDR3 is TGTGCCAGCTCACACGGACAGGGGGCCGGGGCCAAAAACATTCAGTACTTC. Translating gives CASSHGQGAGAKNIQYF. The variable domain in full, completed from reference TRBV18 and TRBJ2-4, reads NAGVMQNPRHLVRRRGQEARLRCSPMKGHSHVYWYRQLPEEGLKFMVYLQKENIIDESGMPKERFSAEFPKEGPSILRIQQVVRGDSAAYFCASSHGQGAGAKNIQYFGAGTRLSVL.

The V gene is TRBV29-1, the J gene TRBJ2-7; D possibly corresponds to TRBD1 (6 bases). The germline V gene has CDR1 SQVTM and CDR2 ANQGSEA. The CDR3 contains 13 residues. The V end was cut by 5 bases, the J end by 3 bases, with 14 bases between. CDR3 in amino acids: CSVLGHGDYEQYF. CDR3 DNA sequence: TGCAGCGTTTTGGGACACGGAGACTACGAGCAGTACTTC.

The rearrangement uses TRBV20-1 and TRBJ2-7; TRBD2 agrees at 7 bases. The CDR3 spans 11 residues. Trimming removed 6 bases from V and 9 bases from J; junction bases left unmatched: 8. Germline CDR1 DFQATT, CDR2 SNEGSKA (reference sequence). The CDR3 bases are TGCAGTGCCCCAAGGGAGGGAGGGCAGTACTTC. Amino acid sequence: CSAPREGGQYF.

This chain uses TRBV4-1 with TRBJ2-1; 10 bases align to TRBD2. V lost 1 base to trimming and J lost 2 bases; unmatched junction nucleotides: 2. The CDR3 contains 16 residues. Germline CDR1 reads MGHRA; CDR2 reads YSYEKL. The CDR3 loop is CASSQALAGAYNEQFF. The CDR3 DNA is TGCGCCAGCAGCCAAGCCCTAGCGGGAGCCTACAATGAGCAGTTCTTC.

This clone was counted once. This rearrangement joins TRBV19 to TRBJ1-2; 7 bases align to TRBD1. V lost 5 bases and J lost 5; bases outside the gene matches: 5. CDR1 LNHDA and CDR2 SQIVND come from the germline V gene (reference sequence). The CDR3 runs to 13 residues. The CDR3 DNA is TGTGCCAGTAGTCCCGGGACAGCTTATGGCTACACCTTC. As protein: CASSPGTAYGYTF.

The CDR3 region has the DNA TGTGCCAGCAGCTCCCCCGGGGGTGGGGGGAGCAATCAGCCCCAGCATTTT. Its translation: CASSSPGGGGSNQPQHF. The rearrangement uses TRBV7-2 and TRBJ1-5; weak D call: TRBD1 (5 bases). From germline, CDR1 is SGHTA and CDR2 FQGNSA. Trimming took 4 bases from V and 1 from J, leaving 17 bases between them. The CDR3 loop spans 17 amino acids.

This clone occurred a few times. The chain uses TRBV29-1 and TRBJ2-6; no definite D call. Trimming pared 4 bases from V and 0 bases from J, leaving 4 bases between. This CDR3 spans 13 amino acids. Germline CDR1 SQVTM, CDR2 ANQGSEA. Written as DNA, the CDR3 is TGCAGCGTTGCGGGCTCTGGGGCCAACGTCCTGACTTTC. Its translation: CSVAGSGANVLTF.

This chain links TRBV6-4 with TRBJ2-2, with TRBD2 as a possible D gene (6 bases). V dropped 4 bases and J dropped 5 bases, with 11 bases sitting between them. There are 14 residues in the CDR3. Per the germline V gene, CDR1 is MRHNA and CDR2 is SNTAGT. CDR3 bases: TGTGCCAGCAGTGTTAGACTAGAAACCGGGGAGCTGTTTTTT. Its protein is CASSVRLETGELFF.

This chain connects TRBV6-5 to TRBJ1-3, with D maybe TRBD1 (5 bases). V lost 2 bases to trimming and J lost 0 bases, with 11 bases between them. Per the germline V gene, CDR1 is MNHEY and CDR2 is SVGAGI. This CDR3 is built from 16 residues. The CDR3 DNA sequence: TGTGCCAGCAGTTACGGGGGGTCACGCTCTGGAAACACCATATATTTT. Its protein is CASSYGGSRSGNTIYF.

The chain recombines TRBV19 with TRBJ2-1; D is undetermined. Trimming removed 4 bases from V and 0 bases from J, with 16 bases in between. Germline values: CDR1 LNHDA, CDR2 SQIVND (reference sequence). The CDR3 is 17 residues long. The CDR3 reads CASSKRSAESSYNEQFF. The CDR3 nucleotides are TGTGCCAGTAGTAAACGTTCGGCGGAGAGCTCCTACAATGAGCAGTTCTTC.

This clone was picked up one time. The chain carries TRBV27 and TRBJ1-5, with D possibly TRBD1 on 6 matching bases. The CDR3 has 16 amino acids. In germline, CDR1 is MNHEY, CDR2 SMNVEV (reference sequence). The germline V and J ends were trimmed by 5 bases and 2 bases, with 16 bases remaining between them. The CDR3 sequence: CASSPQGGGGNQPQHF. The CDR3 region has the DNA TGTGCCAGCAGTCCCCAAGGGGGGGGAGGCAATCAGCCCCAGCATTTT.

In this sample, this clone turned up once. The chain uses TRBV5-4 and TRBJ2-3; TRBD2 matches at 9 bases. The CDR3 extends over 16 amino acids. Germline V gives CDR1 SGHNT, CDR2 YYREEE (reference sequence). The junction had 9 bases not matched to a gene; V was cut back by 5 bases and J by 2 bases. The CDR3 region is CASSYRAGGTTDTQYF. CDR3 coding DNA: TGTGCCAGCAGTTACAGAGCGGGAGGAACCACAGATACGCAGTATTTT.

The genes are TRBV19 and TRBJ1-3, with unresolved D. The CDR3 is made up of 12 amino acids. With 3 bases removed from V and 8 bases from J, the gap between germline ends came to 8 bases. Per the germline V gene, CDR1 is LNHDA and CDR2 is SQIVND (reference sequence). The DNA of the CDR3 is TGTGCCAGTAGTATGTGGCCAGACACCATATATTTT. It yields the protein CASSMWPDTIYF.

This sequence joins TRBV29-1 and TRBJ1-2; D is unclear. Trimming stripped 1 base from V and 4 bases from J, with 13 bases between. CDR3 length: 14 residues. Germline V gene lookup returns CDR1 SQVTM and CDR2 ANQGSEA. The CDR3 DNA reads as TGCAGCGTTGAAGCGCAGGTTGCCACCTATGGCTACACCTTC. Protein: CSVEAQVATYGYTF.

This clone was observed a handful of times. The V gene is TRBV5-4, the J gene TRBJ2-7; the match to TRBD2 covers 10 bases. The CDR3 has 16 residues. Germline V gene data show CDR1 as SGHNT and CDR2 as YYREEE (reference sequence). V shed 0 bases and J 6 bases; nucleotides not matched to a gene: 9. The CDR3 coding sequence is TGTGCCAGCAGCTTGGGGCTAGCGGGAGTGCCCTCCGAGCAGTACTTC. This codes for CASSLGLAGVPSEQYF.

The CDR3 region is CASSVGQSYEQYF. For the CDR3, the DNA is TGTGCCAGCAGCGTAGGGCAGTCCTACGAGCAGTACTTC. The chain couples TRBV9 to TRBJ2-7; no firm D call. V shed 0 bases and J shed 1 base, with 5 bases lying between them. The CDR3 has 13 amino acids. Germline CDR1 is SGDLS and CDR2 is YYNGEE.